These 2 T cell receptor beta chains share one sample of origin, sequenced in a study of cytomegalovirus exposure and HLA in healthy donors. PCR employed 60 Vbeta and 13 Jbeta primers. Some clones are missing from TCRdb's copy, which holds only in-frame ones; the method was immunoSEQ multiplex PCR. Here the sample spans about 180,000 clones, around 80% being singletons. The sequenced sample consisted of PBMCs. These receptors were taken from a man aged 40-55 years in good health and CMV-seronegative.

The rearrangement links TRBV19 to TRBJ1-1, with D maybe TRBD1 (6 bases). The CDR3 is made up of 14 amino acids. The V and J ends lost 1 base and 1 base respectively, with 7 bases between them. Germline V lookup: CDR1 LNHDA, CDR2 SQIVND (reference sequence). CDR3 residues: CASSIGTANTEAFF. For the CDR3, the DNA is TGTGCCAGTAGTATAGGGACAGCGAACACTGAAGCTTTCTTT.

The V call is TRBV15, the J call TRBJ2-3; tentative D call: TRBD1 (5 bases). CDR3 length: 14 residues. Trimming removed 7 bases from V and 4 bases from J, with 15 bases in between. CDR1 is LNHNV, CDR2 YYDKDF, per germline (reference sequence). The CDR3 loop reads CATKVGRAPDTQYF. The CDR3 DNA follows: TGTGCCACCAAAGTGGGCAGGGCCCCAGATACGCAGTATTTT.